These 24 T cell receptor beta chains were sequenced from one sample in a study of T cell repertoires in aging, cancer and after chemotherapy. TRB rearrangements spanning V, D and J were amplified using mixed TRB-A/B primers. Each CDR3 protein gets one entry after TCRdb re-called the multiplex PCR reads with MiXCR. Of about 5,000 distinct CDR3 sequences in the sample, under 25% were seen once. Amplification of TCR beta used genomic DNA extracted from peripheral blood. Specimen: blood. Source of these receptors: a human donor in good health. The donor label of this sample is uncertain.

The chain uses TRBV20-1 and TRBJ2-7; perhaps TRBD1 as D (5 bases). V was pared by 5 bases and J by 0 bases, with 14 bases between. Germline V lookup: CDR1 DFQATT, CDR2 SNEGSKA (reference sequence). CDR3 length: 14 amino acids. CDR3 DNA: TGCAGTGCTGTCGGACACCCGAGCTCCTACGAGCAGTACTTC. Amino acid sequence: CSAVGHPSSYEQYF.

By share, this clonotype counts as medium-sized. The chain is built from TRBV5-4 and TRBJ2-6; D is possibly TRBD1 or TRBD2 (5 bases each). The germline gives CDR1 SGHNT, CDR2 YYREEE (reference sequence). The V end lost 0 bases, the J end lost 4 bases, and 8 bases lay between the germline ends. The CDR3 extends over 15 amino acids. CDR3 amino acids: CASSLGGAGANVLTF. The CDR3 bases are TGTGCCAGCAGCTTGGGAGGGGCCGGGGCCAACGTCCTGACTTTC.

In its sample, this clonotype was seen many times. The gene calls are TRBV6-4 and TRBJ2-1; D is perhaps TRBD2 (6 bases). The CDR3 runs to 14 residues. The germline V gene has CDR1 MRHNA and CDR2 SNTAGT. Trimming took 3 bases from V and 5 from J, leaving 11 bases between them. The CDR3 nucleotides are TGTGCCAGCAGTGAACGGGAGCTCCACAATGAGCAGTTCTTC. This encodes CASSERELHNEQFF.

The chain recombines TRBV10-1 with TRBJ2-2; a weak D match, TRBD2 (5 bases). This CDR3 is 14 amino acids long. V was trimmed by 5 bases and J by 4 bases, leaving 11 bases between them. Germline lookup yields CDR1 WNHNN and CDR2 SYGVQD (reference sequence). The CDR3 spells CASSPRTSTGELFF. The CDR3, as DNA: TGCGCCAGCAGTCCCCGGACTTCCACCGGGGAGCTGTTTTTT.

This clonotype rates as medium-sized. The V call is TRBV6-1, the J call TRBJ2-3; the D is unclear. The CDR3 extends over 14 amino acids. Deletions cut 5 bases from V and 1 base from J, with 10 bases between. Germline lookup yields CDR1 MNHNS and CDR2 SASEGT. This chain's CDR3 is CASSPPPRTDTQYF. As DNA, the CDR3 is TGTGCCAGCAGTCCTCCCCCCCGCACAGATACGCAGTATTTT.

Comment on this clonotype: The junction departs from germline at one end; a sequencing error may be responsible. The chain combines TRBV7-3 with TRBJ2-2; TRBD1 matches at 8 bases. Germline V lookup: CDR1 SGHTA, CDR2 FQGTGA. CDR3 size: 16 residues. CDR3 nucleotide sequence: TGTGCCAACAGCGAGCAGGGGGCCGACAACACCGGGGAGCTGTTTTTT. Protein: CANSEQGADNTGELFF.

The sample holds a few counts of this clonotype. The chain has TRBV5-1 and TRBJ1-1; D unresolved. The length of the CDR3 is 15 residues. Per the germline V gene, CDR1 is SGHRS and CDR2 is YFSETQ. V lost 4 bases and J 6 bases, leaving 19 bases between the germline ends. CDR3 in DNA: TGCGCCAGCAGCCCCGGAGGGCATTCTATCGCTGAAGCTTTCTTT. Its protein product is CASSPGGHSIAEAFF.

This clonotype came up many times. V and J are TRBV6-1 and TRBJ2-7; the match to TRBD1 covers 8 bases. The CDR3 has 13 amino acids. With 11 bases clipped from V and 3 bases from J, the junction kept 9 bases outside the gene matches. CDR1 is MNHNS, CDR2 SASEGT, per germline. CDR3 nucleotides: TGTGCCGACCGGACAGGGAGGCTCTACGAGCAGTACTTC. It is translated as CADRTGRLYEQYF.

This clonotype is medium-sized in the sample. The chain joins TRBV15 to TRBJ2-3; D unresolved. Germline CDR1 LNHNV, CDR2 YYDKDF (reference sequence). V lost 3 bases and J lost 0, with 4 bases in between. The CDR3 length is 13 residues. The CDR3 DNA reads as TGTGCCACCAGCAGCGTCAGCACAGATACGCAGTATTTT. Translating it yields CATSSVSTDTQYF.

This clonotype has ten or more counts. The chain has TRBV14 and TRBJ1-2; 8 bases map to TRBD1. The germline V gene encodes CDR1 SGHDN and CDR2 FVKESK. V lost 0 bases, J lost 8 bases, and 14 bases stayed unmatched. The CDR3 covers 17 residues. The CDR3 region is CASSQDHKARGREGYTF. In nucleotides, the CDR3 is TGTGCCAGCAGCCAAGATCACAAGGCCAGGGGGCGGGAAGGCTACACCTTC.

This sequence joins TRBV10-3 and TRBJ2-2, with 8 positions matching TRBD2. The CDR3 totals 15 residues. Germline CDR1 and CDR2: ENHRY and SYGVKD. After removal of 8 bases from V and 3 bases from J, the junction contained 8 bases not matched to a gene. The CDR3 sequence is CAIWEAGGYTGELFF. CDR3 coding DNA: TGTGCCATCTGGGAGGCGGGGGGATACACCGGGGAGCTGTTTTTT.

This chain uses TRBV6-1 with TRBJ2-7; D is possibly TRBD2 (6 bases). The CDR3 runs 16 residues. The germline V gene has CDR1 MNHNS and CDR2 SASEGT. V was trimmed by 0 bases and J by 7 bases, leaving 19 bases between them. Here the CDR3 DNA reads TGTGCCAGCAGTGAAGCTGGTGAACGGGAGTCAGGAGAGCAGTACTTC. It is translated as CASSEAGERESGEQYF.

V gene TRBV11-2 combines with J gene TRBJ1-1; the D is unclear. The CDR3 length is 12 residues. Germline values: CDR1 SGHAT, CDR2 FQNNGV. Trimming took off 3 bases at V and 2 bases at J, with 4 bases between the two ends. CDR3 amino acids: CASSFLNTEAFF. The CDR3 bases are TGTGCCAGCAGCTTTCTCAACACTGAAGCTTTCTTT.

This clonotype was detected a few times. The chain joins TRBV5-1 to TRBJ2-6; D call uncertain. Germline loops: CDR1 SGHRS, CDR2 YFSETQ. Trimming removed 4 bases at V and 0 bases at J, with 8 bases between. The length of the CDR3 is 15 residues. CDR3 sequence: CASSLMSSGANVLTF. CDR3 coding DNA: TGCGCCAGCAGCCTCATGAGCTCTGGGGCCAACGTCCTGACTTTC.

Remarks on this clonotype: No conserved phenylalanine or tryptophan is present at the end of the CDR3, so a read error is the likely explanation. The genes are TRBV4-3 and TRBJ2-6; the D is unclear. Germline V CDR1 and CDR2: LGHNA, YSLEER. The CDR3 sequence is 16 residues long. This chain's CDR3 is CASSQDDNSGANVLTY. The CDR3 nucleotides are TGTGCCAGCAGCCAAGATGACAACTCTGGGGCCAACGTCCTGACTTAC.

This clonotype came up a few times. The rearrangement links TRBV6-1 to TRBJ1-2; D gene ambiguous. The CDR3 has 14 amino acids. CDR1 is MNHNS, CDR2 SASEGT, per germline. The germline V and J ends were trimmed by 0 bases and 4 bases, with 9 bases remaining between them. CDR3 amino acids: CASSEAASVYGYTF. CDR3 bases: TGTGCCAGCAGTGAAGCGGCGTCCGTCTATGGCTACACCTTC.

As to this clonotype: One junction end does not reproduce the germline sequence, and a read error may be involved. The chain combines TRBV18 with TRBJ2-3, with 8 bases identical to TRBD1. The germline V gene encodes CDR1 KGHSH and CDR2 LQKENI. The CDR3 has 14 residues. CDR3 protein: CASPPQGGTDTQYF. DNA of the CDR3: TGTGCCAGCCCACCACAGGGGGGCACAGATACGCAGTATTTT.

Comment on this clonotype: A much more abundant neighbour one base away suggests this may be a read error. The V gene is TRBV5-4, the J gene TRBJ2-7, with TRBD2 matching over 12 bases. CDR1 and CDR2 (germline): SGHNT, YYREEE (reference sequence). The CDR3 sequence is 15 residues long. V lost 0 bases and J lost 9; bases outside the gene matches: 7. As DNA, the CDR3 is TGTGCCAGCAGCTTGGGACTAGCGGGGGCCAGCGGGCAGTACTTC. Residues: CASSLGLAGASGQYF.

V usage is TRBV2 and J usage is TRBJ1-2; D uncertain. Deletions cut 3 bases from V and 4 bases from J, with 6 bases between. CDR3 length: 12 residues. Germline V CDR1 and CDR2: SNHLY, FYNNEI. The DNA of the CDR3 is TGTGCCAGCAGTGAGGCAGGCTATGGCTACACCTTC. Translating gives CASSEAGYGYTF.

This clonotype is labeled as medium-sized. This chain uses TRBV11-1 with TRBJ2-7; D is tentatively TRBD1 or TRBD2 (6 bases each). Deletions cut 5 bases from V and 0 bases from J, with 11 bases between. The CDR3 spans 14 residues. The germline gives CDR1 SGHAT, CDR2 FQDESV (reference sequence). The CDR3 DNA follows: TGTGCCAGCAGCCAGAGGGGGGCCTCCTACGAGCAGTACTTC. It encodes CASSQRGASYEQYF.

This clonotype counts as medium-sized. The rearrangement uses TRBV30 and TRBJ2-3, with D unclear. CDR3 length: 15 amino acids. The V end was cut by 0 bases, the J end by 1 base, with 11 bases between. Germline lookup yields CDR1 GTSNPN and CDR2 SVGIG (reference sequence). DNA for the CDR3: TGTGCCTGGAGTGTACTGGGCATCGGCACAGATACGCAGTATTTT. Its translation: CAWSVLGIGTDTQYF.

The chain employs TRBV11-1 and TRBJ2-5; TRBD2 is a possible D gene (5 bases). CDR1 SGHAT and CDR2 FQDESV come from the germline V gene (reference sequence). This CDR3 region has 15 residues. The V gene lost 4 bases and the J gene lost 1 base, with 13 bases spanning the gap. Here the CDR3 DNA reads TGTGCCAGCAGCTCCCTGGGAGTCCTCCAAGAGACCCAGTACTTC. Residues: CASSSLGVLQETQYF.

The table lists this clonotype with a few counts. The V gene is TRBV7-3, the J gene TRBJ2-1, with 7 nucleotides matching TRBD2. Germline lookup yields CDR1 SGHTA and CDR2 FQGTGA. The CDR3 length is 15 residues. V dropped 1 base and J dropped 4; count of bases not matched to a gene: 4. Here the CDR3 DNA reads TGTGCCAGCAGCTTAATGGCGGGGGAATACAATGAGCAGTTCTTC. This sequence encodes CASSLMAGEYNEQFF.

This clonotype has only a few counts. A read error is possible here, since a much larger clone lies one base away. The chain carries TRBV27 and TRBJ2-7; 9 bases are shared with TRBD1. The germline V gene encodes CDR1 MNHEY and CDR2 SMNVEV (reference sequence). The CDR3 has 13 amino acids. V was pared by 4 bases and J by 4 bases, with 2 bases of the junction left unmatched. The CDR3 coding sequence is TGTGCCAGCAGTTGTGGACAGGGGTACGAGCAGTACTTC. Its protein is CASSCGQGYEQYF.